A single sample is the source of the 12 T cell receptor beta chains below, sequenced in a study of shared clonotypes between healthy human individuals. Only in-frame clones appear in the TCRdb table, and some are missing; sequencing was by immunoSEQ multiplex PCR. This sample has 1 million to 1.3 million clones, with approximately 80% found just once. The sample consisted of memory CD4+ T cells from PBMCs. Noted subset: CD45RA-negative fraction. These receptors were obtained from a man younger than 30 in good health. Some clones in this sample may be carry-over from other donors' samples.

CDR3 region: CASSPPFGSLAKNIQYF. In DNA form, the CDR3 reads TGTGCCAGCTCACCACCGTTCGGGAGTCTAGCCAAAAACATTCAGTACTTC. This rearrangement joins TRBV18 to TRBJ2-4; D might be TRBD2 (6 bases). Germline V gene data show CDR1 as KGHSH and CDR2 as LQKENI. V lost 0 bases, J lost 0 bases, and 12 bases lay in between. This CDR3 contains 17 residues.

This clone was seen more than once but under ten times. This chain connects TRBV6-6 to TRBJ2-7; no clear D. CDR1 is MNHNY and CDR2 is SVGAGI in the germline V gene (reference sequence). Trimming took 6 bases from V and 10 from J, leaving 16 bases between them. This CDR3 has 12 residues. This CDR3 is CASSTTTWRQYF. CDR3 nucleotides: TGTGCCAGCAGCACCACCACATGGCGCCAGTACTTC.

This chain joins TRBV2 and TRBJ1-1; 7 bases line up with TRBD1. The germline V gene encodes CDR1 SNHLY and CDR2 FYNNEI. V shed 7 bases and J 11 bases; nucleotides not matched to a gene: 10. The CDR3 totals 12 residues. The CDR3 loop is CASTITGASAFF. The DNA of the CDR3 is TGTGCCAGCACGATAACAGGGGCAAGCGCTTTCTTT. The complete variable domain, with remaining parts taken from reference TRBV2 and TRBJ1-1, reads EPEVTQTPSHQVTQMGQEVILRCVPISNHLYFYWYRQILGQKVEFLVSFYNNEISEKSEIFDDQFSVERPDGSNFTLKIRSTKLEDSAMYFCASTITGASAFFGQGTRLTVV.

The chain recombines TRBV11-1 with TRBJ2-5; TRBD2 aligns across 7 bases. Germline values: CDR1 SGHAT, CDR2 FQDESV (reference sequence). CDR3 length: 15 amino acids. V lost 5 bases, J lost 3 bases, and 9 bases stayed unmatched. The CDR3 sequence is CASSHRGAGEETQYF. CDR3 nucleotides: TGTGCCAGCAGCCACAGAGGGGCGGGGGAAGAGACCCAGTACTTC.

The chain uses TRBV28 and TRBJ2-1, with 11 bases aligning to TRBD2. The V gene's germline CDR1 is MDHEN and CDR2 SYDVKM. The V and J ends lost 5 bases and 7 bases, in that order; junction bases with no gene match: 10. This CDR3 contains 16 residues. CDR3 protein: CASSPTSGRDRNEQFF. In DNA form, the CDR3 reads TGTGCCAGCAGTCCCACTAGCGGGAGAGACAGGAATGAGCAGTTCTTC.

The rearrangement links TRBV6-5 to TRBJ2-2; TRBD2 is a possible D gene (5 bases). The length of the CDR3 is 14 residues. Germline V gene sequence: CDR1 MNHEY, CDR2 SVGAGI. V lost 0 bases and J 6 bases, leaving 8 bases between the germline ends. Written as DNA, the CDR3 is TGTGCCAGCAGTTACTCTAAGCGGCCCGGGGAGCTGTTTTTT. Translating gives CASSYSKRPGELFF.

This clone showed up just a few times. The chain links TRBV4-2 to TRBJ2-7; D uncertain. Germline CDR1 reads LGHNA; CDR2 reads YNFKEQ. Trimming removed 0 bases at V and 2 bases at J, with 5 bases between. CDR3 length equals 13 residues. This CDR3 reads CASSQDRAYEQYF. CDR3 DNA sequence: TGTGCCAGCAGCCAAGATCGGGCCTACGAGCAGTACTTC.

The V gene is TRBV7-2, the J gene TRBJ1-5; D call uncertain. The CDR3 has 13 amino acids. Between the trimmed V and J ends, which lost 5 bases and 7 bases, there was a span of 12 bases. Germline assignment: CDR1 SGHTA and CDR2 FQGNSA. DNA for the CDR3: TGTGCCAGCAGCCGGTTCGGGTCCCAGCCCCAGCATTTT. Translation gives CASSRFGSQPQHF.

The chain employs TRBV7-9 and TRBJ1-3, with D perhaps matching TRBD1 (6 bases). V lost 5 bases and J lost 2, with 10 bases in between. Germline assignment: CDR1 SEHNR and CDR2 FQNEAQ (reference sequence). This CDR3 is 14 amino acids long. The DNA of the CDR3 is TGTGCCAGCAGCCCGACAGGACCTGGAAACACCATATATTTT. This encodes CASSPTGPGNTIYF.

The chain carries TRBV7-2 and TRBJ1-1, with a possible D match to TRBD1 (5 bases). Trimming shortened V by 1 base and J by 4 bases, and 13 bases separated the two germline ends. From germline, CDR1 is SGHTA and CDR2 FQGNSA. This CDR3 has 15 residues. Written as DNA, the CDR3 is TGTGCCAGCAGCTTAGTATCAGGGTTGGGCACTGAAGCTTTCTTT. It specifies CASSLVSGLGTEAFF.

A single count supports this clone. The rearrangement uses TRBV18 and TRBJ2-3, with TRBD1 matching over 10 bases. Germline V gives CDR1 KGHSH, CDR2 LQKENI. This CDR3 has 15 residues. With V trimmed by 4 bases and J by 2 bases, 3 bases remained unmatched. CDR3 loop: CASSQGQGNTDTQYF. The CDR3 DNA is TGTGCCAGCTCACAGGGACAGGGGAACACAGATACGCAGTATTTT.

The chain has TRBV11-2 and TRBJ2-2, with D hard to call. Trimming left V 1 base short and J 4 bases short, with 4 bases between. From germline, CDR1 is SGHAT and CDR2 FQNNGV. The CDR3 is made up of 13 amino acids. The CDR3 loop reads CASSLGFTGELFF. CDR3 nucleotide sequence: TGTGCCAGCAGCTTAGGGTTCACCGGGGAGCTGTTTTTT.